This T cell receptor (beta chain) was found in a study of OX40 agonist ivuxolimab in advanced cancers. Overall study results and limits: The average count of expanded clones was higher among CD8+ T cells than among CD4+.

Assay: immunoSEQ multiplex PCR; the TCRdb copy retains only in-frame clones and omits some. In the table there are about 43,000 clones, 70% to 90% of which are singletons. The V gene lost 6 bases and the J gene lost 0 bases, with 11 bases spanning the gap. CDR1 is PRHDT and CDR2 is FYEKMQ in the germline V gene (reference sequence). The CDR3 length is 15 residues. Remarks on this clone: As yet, its antigen is unknown.

This receptor was identified in an adult with an advanced solid tumor such as melanoma, head and neck, liver or kidney cancer. The chain employs TRBV13 and TRBJ2-2, with D possibly being TRBD1 (5 bases). The sequences come from CD4+ or CD8+ T cells sorted from blood, collected in a trial of the OX40 agonist ivuxolimab. As DNA, the CDR3 is TGTGCCAGCAGGGGGCTGGGCTCGAACACCGGGGAGCTGTTTTTT. Translated, it gives CASRGLGSNTGELFF.